The entry below describes one TCR beta chain. This clone's antigen is unknown. Per-base qualities were not stored, and no clone one base away is much larger. These data come from a study of response to subunit inactivated influenza vaccine (dated by TCRdb to the late 2010s). Regarding the complete study: Deep quantitative profiling of the T cell receptor repertoire was used in the study to follow responses to a trivalent subunit inactivated influenza vaccine.

The full study reports these points: The authors suggested that each seasonal influenza vaccination may recruit only a limited number of new T cells.

The CDR3 numbers 15 residues from cysteine through phenylalanine. Only the CDR3 DNA is retained, 45 bases long and in frame from the first base. CDR1 and CDR2 (SNHLY, FYNNEI) derive from the germline V gene. V drops 6 bases and J drops 7 bases, leaving 18 bases in between. The method was RT-PCR. The run used an Illumina HiSeq 2500. TCRdb passed the public sequencing reads through fastp at Q25 and MiXCR, retaining productive beta sequences. A single entry per CDR3 protein holds the most common genes and DNA from its merged rows. A total of about 150,000 distinct CDR3 sequences appear in this sample, approximately 12% of them only once. The ten most abundant clones make up approximately 35% of the sample.

The rearrangement combines TRBV2 with TRBJ1-4, and TRBD1 may be the D gene, going by 6 matching bases. This sample comprised CD8+ T cells sorted from PBMCs, obtained about 23 months after vaccination. The TCR comes from a man in his fifties or sixties who received an inactivated influenza vaccine. Donor details come from another sample of the same person, matched by shared clones. CDR3 reads: CASRDTGGATEKLFF. The DNA sequence is given as TGTGCCAGCAGAGATACGGGGGGGGCGACTGAAAAACTGTTTTTT.